This T cell receptor beta chain derives from a study of T cell responses to AZD1222 COVID-19 vaccine. Measured with immunoSEQ multiplex PCR; TCRdb has only the in-frame clones, and not every one. Of around 140,000 clones in the sample, 85% to 90% were seen once. Germline CDR1 SGHRS, CDR2 YFSETQ. V lost 3 bases, J lost 2 bases, and 9 bases lay in between. This CDR3 is 13 amino acids long. This receptor was identified in an adult in good health. This chain uses TRBV5-1 with TRBJ2-7; either TRBD1 or TRBD2 may supply D (7 bases each). Specimen: peripheral blood, collected on day 0 of AZD1222 vaccination. The chain's CDR3 is CASSSGGAYEQYF. CDR3 nucleotide sequence: TGCGCCAGCAGCTCAGGGGGGGCCTACGAGCAGTACTTC.